This T cell receptor (beta chain) was found in a study of PD-1 blockade in classical Hodgkin lymphoma (dated by TCRdb to about 2020). About the full investigation: Nivolumab dosing was 3 mg/kg intravenously every 2 weeks, continuing until either disease progression or unacceptable toxicity. A peripheral blood immune signature of response to PD-1 blockade in classical Hodgkin lymphoma was defined using TCR beta sequencing and CyTOF. The study at large found these results: Among trial patients, those achieving complete response had baseline diversity similar to that of newly diagnosed patients, while diversity was significantly lower in partial responders and progressors. The study was limited to a single clinical trial cohort, and causes of repertoire differences, possibly disease activity or prior therapy, remained undefined. Lower diversity was observed in patients in whom nivolumab was started less than 1 year after ASCT, and these patients were excluded from later analyses so that confounding by immune reconstitution would be avoided. A significant rise by C4D1 was seen in CD4+ but not CD8+ TCR diversity (p=0.0027 vs p=0.16), with the rise being most apparent in complete responders (p=0.02). Baseline TCR diversity was reported to be lower in newly diagnosed patients than in healthy donors, and even lower in relapsed/refractory patients.

About this clone itself: The specificity of this receptor is unknown. Base qualities were left out, and no much larger clone turns up one base away.

Per the publication, the time point label means: cycle 2 day 1 (C2D1) of nivolumab. All trial patients had relapsed after autologous stem cell transplantation, with cohorts A, B and C differing in prior brentuximab vedotin exposure. The trial cohort comprised a few dozen patients with relapsed/refractory classical Hodgkin lymphoma whose best overall responses were complete response, partial response or progressive disease. In the multi-cohort phase II CheckMate 205 trial, trial patients received single-agent nivolumab. An independent review committee assessed best overall response by applying the 2007 International Working Group response criteria. PBMCs from the trial were collected at three points: immediately before nivolumab initiation (C1D1), and during therapy at cycle 2 day 1 and cycle 4 day 1. Peripheral blood was collected in 8 mL Vacutainer Cell Preparation Tubes, from which PBMCs were isolated by centrifugation and then cryopreserved.

The Qiagen DNeasy kit was used to extract genomic DNA both from unsorted PBMCs and from the negatively selected CD4+ and CD8+ fractions. TCR beta CDR3 regions were amplified by immunoSEQ multiplex PCR using primers annealing to V and J segments. Amplification bias was minimized using a synthetic immune receptor repertoire, and residual bias was removed computationally after sequencing. The paper's data handling went like this. Repertoire diversity was quantified as the Shannon entropy index using custom Python scripts. The unsorted, CD4+ and CD8+ repertoires were each analyzed separately, with the exception of combined analyses, where CD4+ and CD8+ sequences were merged in silico. A clone was considered expanded if an increase in frequency of at least 2-fold after treatment relative to C1D1 was found, and a pseudocount of 0.5 was applied to clones undetected at baseline. Singleton clones were defined as clones with 0 or 1 copy at C1D1, and non-singleton clones were defined as clones with 2 or more copies. Clones expanded in unsorted samples were labelled as CD4+, CD8+ or unknown by matching protein sequences in sorted samples from the same patient. Wilcoxon tests on paired samples were used to test changes in diversity from C1D1 to C4D1. This immuneACCESS table, as held by TCRdb, lists in-frame sequences with V and J called but not all clones. Of the missing ones, under half trace to an unresolved V gene in checked studies; the others have no known cause. D and trimming were read from the DNA, whereas the V and J calls and clone size are those reported in that table. For this sample there are 98,000 or so clones; about 88% appear just once. The ten largest make up just under 20% of the sample.

Via the germline V gene (reference sequence), CDR1 is GTSNPN and CDR2 SVGIG. The CDR3 contains 18 residues, cysteine and phenylalanine counted. Only CDR3 DNA remains: 54 bases, in frame from the first base. Trimming leaves V shorter by 3 bases and J shorter by 2 bases, with the junction holding 15 bases beyond the gene matches. This TCR was recovered from a human donor with classical Hodgkin lymphoma. The sample was peripheral blood mononuclear cells (PBMCs), taken before the second cycle of nivolumab. Recombination connected TRBV30 to TRBJ1-5; TRBD1 fits 8 bases in the junction. This receptor has the CDR3 CAWSHPRTGRERNQPQHF. Read as DNA, the sequence is TGTGCCTGGAGCCACCCACGGACAGGGCGAGAACGCAATCAGCCCCAGCATTTT.